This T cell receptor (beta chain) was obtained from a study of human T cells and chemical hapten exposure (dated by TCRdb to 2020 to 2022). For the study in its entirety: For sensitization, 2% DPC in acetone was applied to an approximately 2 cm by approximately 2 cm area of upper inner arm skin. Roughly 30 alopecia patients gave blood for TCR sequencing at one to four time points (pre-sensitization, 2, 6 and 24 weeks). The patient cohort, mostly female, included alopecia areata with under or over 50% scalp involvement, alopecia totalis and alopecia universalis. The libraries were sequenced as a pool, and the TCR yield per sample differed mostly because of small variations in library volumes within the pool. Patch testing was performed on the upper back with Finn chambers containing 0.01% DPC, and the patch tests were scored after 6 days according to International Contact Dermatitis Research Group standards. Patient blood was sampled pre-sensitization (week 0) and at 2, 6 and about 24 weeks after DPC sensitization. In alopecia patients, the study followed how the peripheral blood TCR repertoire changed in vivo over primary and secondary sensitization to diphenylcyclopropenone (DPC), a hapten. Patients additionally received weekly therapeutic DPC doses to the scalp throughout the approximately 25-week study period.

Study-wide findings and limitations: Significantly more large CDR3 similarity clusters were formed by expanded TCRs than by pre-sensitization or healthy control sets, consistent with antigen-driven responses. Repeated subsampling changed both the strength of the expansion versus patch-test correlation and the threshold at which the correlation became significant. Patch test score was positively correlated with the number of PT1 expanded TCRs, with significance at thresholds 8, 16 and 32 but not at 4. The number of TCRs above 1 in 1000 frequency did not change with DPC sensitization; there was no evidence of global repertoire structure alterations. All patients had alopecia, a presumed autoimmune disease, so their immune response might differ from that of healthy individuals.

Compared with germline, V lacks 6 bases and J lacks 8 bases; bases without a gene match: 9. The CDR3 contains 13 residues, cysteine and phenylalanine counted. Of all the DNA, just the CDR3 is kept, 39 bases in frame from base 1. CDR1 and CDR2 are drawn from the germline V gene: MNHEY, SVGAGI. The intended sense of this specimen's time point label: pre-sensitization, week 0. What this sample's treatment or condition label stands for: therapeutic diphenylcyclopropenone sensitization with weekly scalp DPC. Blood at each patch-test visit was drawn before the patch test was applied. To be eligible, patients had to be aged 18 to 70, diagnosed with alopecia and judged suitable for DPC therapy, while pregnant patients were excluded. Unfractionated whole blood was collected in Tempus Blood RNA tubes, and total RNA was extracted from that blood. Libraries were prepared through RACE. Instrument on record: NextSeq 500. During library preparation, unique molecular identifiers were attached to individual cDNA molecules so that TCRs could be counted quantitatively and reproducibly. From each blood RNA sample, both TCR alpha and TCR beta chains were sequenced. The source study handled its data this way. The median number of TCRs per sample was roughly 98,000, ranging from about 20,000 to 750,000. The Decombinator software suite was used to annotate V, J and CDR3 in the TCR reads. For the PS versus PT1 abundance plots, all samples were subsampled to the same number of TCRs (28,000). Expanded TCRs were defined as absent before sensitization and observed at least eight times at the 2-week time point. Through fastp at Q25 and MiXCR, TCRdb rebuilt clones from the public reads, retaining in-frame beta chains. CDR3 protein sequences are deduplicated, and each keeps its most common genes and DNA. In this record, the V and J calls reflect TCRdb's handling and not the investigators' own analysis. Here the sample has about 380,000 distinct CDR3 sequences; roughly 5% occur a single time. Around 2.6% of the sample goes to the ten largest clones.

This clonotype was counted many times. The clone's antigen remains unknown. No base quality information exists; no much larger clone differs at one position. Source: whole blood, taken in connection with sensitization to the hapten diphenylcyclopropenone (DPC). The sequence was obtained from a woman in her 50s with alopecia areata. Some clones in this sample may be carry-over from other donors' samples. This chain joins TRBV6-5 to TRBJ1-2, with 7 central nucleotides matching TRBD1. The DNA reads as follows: TGTGCCAGCAGGACGGGACAGCTGGGGGGCTACACCTTC. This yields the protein CASRTGQLGGYTF.